The clone carrying this TCR beta chain appeared a few times. Its antigen remains unknown. This entry comes from a study of T cells in Graves' hyperthyroidism and ophthalmopathy. Study context: Peripheral blood samples were taken at initial diagnosis, prior to any treatment. Overall study findings and caveats: In blood, most of the thyroid clonotypes expanded above 0.001 were also present.

RNA transcripts yielded amplified TCR beta CDR3 regions. RT-PCR in the first round (using the HTBI primer set) targeted the TCR CDR3. A single record per CDR3 protein comes from TCRdb applying MiXCR to the multiplex PCR reads. The data contain a few hundred thousand distinct CDR3 sequences, 15% to 19% of them singletons. Each diagnosis drew on symptoms, thyroxine, TRAb, thyroid ultrasound and orbital computed tomography findings. Trimming shortened V by 4 bases and J by 4 bases, and 16 bases separated the two germline ends. The CDR3 spans 15 residues. CDR1 and CDR2 from the germline V gene are DFQATT and SNEGSKA (reference sequence).

The sequence came from a woman aged 30 to 39 with Graves' hyperthyroidism. The sequencing input was blood. The chain joins TRBV20-1 to TRBJ2-2; the D is unclear. The chain's CDR3 is CSAKAAGRITGELFF. The CDR3 coding sequence is TGCAGTGCTAAAGCTGCTGGGCGGATCACCGGGGAGCTGTTTTTT.